A selection of T cell receptor beta chains follows, all from one sample in a study of neurological immune-mediated disorders. MiXCR, run by TCRdb on the 5' RACE reads, gives a single entry per CDR3 protein. The sample records around 40,000 distinct CDR3 sequences, almost 7.5% being singletons. Sequenced input: CD4+ T cells from blood. The origin of the receptors is a man in his fifties in good health. CDR3s leave out the opening cysteine and the closing phenylalanine or tryptophan. Clone size is stated in some rows and not others, as once, few, many or a class when expanded.

clone_size | j_call | cdr3_length | v_call | cdr3_aa
many | TRBJ1-3 | 12 | TRBV7-2 | ASTRGTAGNTIY
NA | TRBJ2-1 | 13 | TRBV7-7 | ASSLLAGSYNEQF
many | TRBJ2-7 | 12 | TRBV30 | AWSVRGRPGEQY
many | TRBJ1-2 | 12 | TRBV28 | ASNPGQGYNGYT
many | TRBJ1-6 | 12 | TRBV20-1 | SASPGAGASPLH
many | TRBJ1-3 | 13 | TRBV28 | ASSPTASSGNTIY
many | TRBJ2-2 | 10 | TRBV28 | ASSLGVGELF
once | TRBJ2-1 | 13 | TRBV5-1 | ASSIGQGGYNEQF
many | TRBJ2-5 | 11 | TRBV7-2 | ASSLVRQETQY
NA | TRBJ1-6 | 12 | TRBV25-1 | ASSETGGRSPLH
many | TRBJ2-3 | 14 | TRBV7-3 | ASSPAGTRLADTQY
many | TRBJ2-1 | 14 | TRBV6-2/TRBV6-3 | ASSKRRGSSSNEQF
many | TRBJ2-5 | 13 | TRBV20-1 | SARKLAGGQETQY
NA | TRBJ2-1 | 12 | TRBV10-2 | ASSDLRQVDEQF
many | TRBJ1-6 | 13 | TRBV20-1 | SARDGTGANSPLH
many | TRBJ2-1 | 14 | TRBV6-5 | ASSYSGTSGVNEQF
NA | TRBJ2-3 | 13 | TRBV3-1 | ASSQEGAGFDTQY
many | TRBJ1-3 | 12 | TRBV20-1 | SAPLITSGNTIY
few | TRBJ2-1 | 15 | TRBV4-1 | ASSQDLGLAVRNEQF
many | TRBJ2-5 | 10 | TRBV10-3 | AISEGEGSQY
many | TRBJ2-7 | 13 | TRBV28 | AIAEYTGSSYEQY
many | TRBJ2-1 | 13 | TRBV20-1 | SARTSGTSYNEQF
many | TRBJ2-5 | 11 | TRBV29-1 | SVEEAPRETQY
NA | TRBJ1-5 | 13 | TRBV15 | ATSRDRGLGKPQH
many | TRBJ2-7 | 14 | TRBV11-2 | ASSPLARQGVYEQY
NA | TRBJ1-5 | 15 | TRBV6-2/TRBV6-3 | ASSYHNWETSNQPQH
many | TRBJ1-2 | 14 | TRBV7-2 | ASSLFDRFGTYGYT
many | TRBJ2-5 | 10 | TRBV6-2/TRBV6-3 | ASSGVSETQY
NA | TRBJ2-7 | 10 | TRBV19 | ASRDRDRVQY
many | TRBJ2-1 | 15 | TRBV7-8 | ASSLVSVGGRRNEQF
few | TRBJ1-6 | 13 | TRBV7-2 | ASSLVGSNNSPLH
few | TRBJ2-4 | 14 | TRBV4-3 | ASSQGGGPVKNIQY
many | TRBJ2-4 | 16 | TRBV29-1 | SVEGTSGSRLTKNIQY
many | TRBJ1-5 | 16 | TRBV6-1 | ASSEQLTRQYSNQPQH
NA | TRBJ2-2 | 13 | TRBV5-1 | ASSAQDRVVGELF
many | TRBJ1-5 | 12 | TRBV5-5 | ASSGGTWNQPQH
many | TRBJ2-5 | 13 | TRBV13 | ASSLGFAGLKTQY
many | TRBJ2-7 | 11 | TRBV20-1 | SASSGLGYEQY
many | TRBJ2-7 | 10 | TRBV7-2 | ASSRDHYEQY
many | TRBJ2-1 | 13 | TRBV5-1 | ASCHLGSPYNEQF
many | TRBJ2-1 | 13 | TRBV7-9 | ASSFKWGSGDEQF
many | TRBJ2-7 | 14 | TRBV6-5 | ATRLAGGRGGYEQY
many | TRBJ2-5 | 12 | TRBV2 | ASSAGGTQETQY
many | TRBJ1-5 | 12 | TRBV6-7 | ASSSHRARQPQH
NA | TRBJ2-5 | 14 | TRBV6-5 | ASSAWPGQGQETQY
NA | TRBJ2-1 | 13 | TRBV28 | ASSFGAERGYEQF
many | TRBJ2-2 | 17 | TRBV7-8 | ASSLTVQRRDRVTGELF
many | TRBJ2-7 | 16 | TRBV7-2 | ASSLGRSYTDTTYEQY
many | TRBJ2-7 | 12 | TRBV5-1 | ASSLSGTEYEQY
many | TRBJ2-3 | 12 | TRBV5-1 | ASRGPGSTDTQY
few | TRBJ2-1 | 9 | TRBV2 | ASSVGQEQF
many | TRBJ2-1 | 15 | TRBV20-1 | SALKLGTSGRRNEQF
NA | TRBJ2-7 | 14 | TRBV5-6 | ASSIDGIARLYEQY
NA | TRBJ2-3 | 15 | TRBV7-8 | ASSMDGDSLSTDTQY
many | TRBJ1-5 | 12 | TRBV7-2 | ASSLFGPSQPQH